Listed here are 22 T cell receptor beta chains from one sample, sequenced in a study of blood T cell repertoires in COVID-19. The assay was immunoSEQ multiplex PCR, and TCRdb's table has in-frame clones only and misses some. The data hold under 450,000 clones, with more than 70% observed a single time. Sequencing was performed on peripheral blood. Receptors originate from a woman between 45 and 65 years old with COVID-19, enrolled during active disease.

CDR3 in amino acids: CASSLGSDPNEKLFF. The CDR3 DNA sequence: TGTGCCAGCAGCTTAGGTTCAGATCCAAATGAAAAACTGTTTTTT. V is TRBV7-9 and J is TRBJ1-4, with unresolved D. The CDR3 runs 15 residues. The V end was cut by 1 base, the J end by 5 bases, with 11 bases between. CDR1 SEHNR and CDR2 FQNEAQ come from the germline V gene (reference sequence).

J is TRBJ1-2 and V is TRBV4-1; TRBD1 aligns across 8 bases. With 2 bases clipped from V and 4 bases from J, the junction kept 6 bases outside the gene matches. CDR1 is MGHRA, CDR2 YSYEKL, per germline. The CDR3 spans 15 residues. The CDR3 region has the DNA TGCGCCAGCAGCCAACCAGGAGGGACAGGCTATGGCTACACCTTC. This translates into CASSQPGGTGYGYTF.

The chain has TRBV3-1 (or the pseudogene TRBV3-2) and TRBJ2-7, with 7 nucleotides matching TRBD2. This CDR3 has 16 amino acids. Per the germline V gene, CDR1 is LGHDT and CDR2 is YNNKEL (reference sequence). J was trimmed by 7 bases and V by 4 bases; bases with no gene match: 16. CDR3 sequence reads: CASSPGGGIYDPEQYF. In nucleotides, the CDR3 is TGTGCCAGCAGCCCTGGGGGGGGGATCTACGATCCTGAGCAGTACTTC.

This clone has a single count. This chain links TRBV6-5 with TRBJ2-2, with 7 nucleotides matching TRBD1. Germline CDR1 and CDR2: MNHEY and SVGAGI. The V and J ends lost 8 bases and 1 base, in that order; junction bases with no gene match: 4. The CDR3 has 14 amino acids. The CDR3 region is CASPGTENTGELFF. The CDR3 region has the DNA TGTGCCAGCCCCGGGACAGAGAACACCGGGGAGCTGTTTTTT.

V usage is TRBV29-1 and J usage is TRBJ1-1; 8 nucleotides align to TRBD1. Looked up from germline, CDR1 is SQVTM and CDR2 is ANQGSEA. V gave up 6 bases and J gave up 4 bases; unmatched junction bases: 7. CDR3 length: 13 amino acids. CDR3 nucleotide sequence: TGCAGCGTAACGACAGGGGCGATCACTGAAGCTTTCTTT. This encodes CSVTTGAITEAFF.

The chain links TRBV2 to TRBJ2-7; 7 nucleotides align to TRBD2. The V gene's germline CDR1 is SNHLY and CDR2 FYNNEI. The V segment lost 8 bases and the J segment 4 bases; nucleotides outside the gene matches: 2. The CDR3 has 11 amino acids. CDR3 DNA: TGTGCCAGCGGGGGGGGATACGAGCAGTACTTC. It is translated as CASGGGYEQYF.

J is TRBJ1-5 and V is TRBV18, with D hard to call. Trimming left V 4 bases short and J 5 bases short, with 21 bases between. The germline V gene has CDR1 KGHSH and CDR2 LQKENI. This CDR3 contains 17 residues. The CDR3 is CASSRQPISPRDQPQHF. Here the CDR3 DNA reads TGTGCCAGCTCACGGCAGCCCATCAGCCCGCGGGATCAGCCCCAGCATTTT.

The gene calls are TRBV18 and TRBJ1-1, with unresolved D. CDR3 size: 15 residues. From germline, CDR1 is KGHSH and CDR2 LQKENI. V dropped 1 base and J dropped 5 bases, with 14 bases sitting between them. CDR3 in DNA: TGTGCCAGCTCACCACTATCCGGGTACGGGACTGAAGCTTTCTTT. It specifies CASSPLSGYGTEAFF.

This clone was picked up a small number of times. V is TRBV29-1 and J is TRBJ1-3; TRBD1 matches 10 bases. Germline values: CDR1 SQVTM, CDR2 ANQGSEA. The V and J ends lost 6 bases and 4 bases, in that order; junction bases with no gene match: 3. This CDR3 is built from 13 residues. The CDR3 here is CSVATGGGNTIYF. The CDR3 nucleotides are TGCAGCGTGGCGACAGGGGGCGGAAACACCATATATTTT.

Only one count was recorded for this clone. The chain employs TRBV7-9 and TRBJ1-6; D is unclear. CDR1 and CDR2 (germline): SEHNR, FQNEAQ (reference sequence). CDR3 size: 12 residues. Trimming left V 3 bases short and J 8 bases short, with 5 bases between. DNA for the CDR3: TGTGCCAGCAGCTTTCAGTATTCACCCCTCCACTTT. It yields the protein CASSFQYSPLHF.

J is TRBJ1-1 and V is TRBV3-1 (or the pseudogene TRBV3-2), with 9 nucleotides matching TRBD1. Trimming removed 1 base from V and 4 bases from J; junction bases left unmatched: 1. Germline CDR1 is LGHDT and CDR2 is YNNKEL (reference sequence). The length of the CDR3 is 14 residues. This CDR3 is CASSQGQGGTEAFF. CDR3 nucleotides: TGTGCCAGCAGCCAAGGACAGGGGGGCACTGAAGCTTTCTTT.

The chain combines TRBV27 with TRBJ1-4; the match to TRBD1 covers 8 bases. CDR1 is MNHEY, CDR2 SMNVEV, per germline (reference sequence). V shed 5 bases, J shed 7 bases, and the junction held 9 bases outside the gene matches. The CDR3 totals 15 residues. The CDR3 DNA follows: TGTGCCAGCAGTCCGGACAGGGTAGGGGGTGAAAAACTGTTTTTT. Residues: CASSPDRVGGEKLFF. Full variable domain (rest looked up from reference TRBV27 and TRBJ1-4): EAQVTQNPRYLITVTGKKLTVTCSQNMNHEYMSWYRQDPGLGLRQIYYSMNVEVTDKGDVPEGYKVSRKEKRNFPLILESPSPNQTSLYFCASSPDRVGGEKLFFGSGTQLSVL.

The genes are TRBV6-1 and TRBJ2-2; D is perhaps TRBD1 (6 bases). The CDR3 has 19 amino acids. Trimming removed 4 bases at V and 4 bases at J, with 25 bases between. Germline V gene lookup returns CDR1 MNHNS and CDR2 SASEGT. The CDR3 loop is CASSGTGWLLDRSTGELFF. The CDR3 nucleotides read TGTGCCAGCAGTGGGACCGGCTGGCTCCTGGACAGATCCACCGGGGAGCTGTTTTTT.

The V call is TRBV19, the J call TRBJ1-2, with D tentatively TRBD1 (6 bases). Germline V gives CDR1 LNHDA, CDR2 SQIVND (reference sequence). The V end lost 5 bases, the J end lost 8 bases, and 15 bases lay between the germline ends. This CDR3 contains 13 residues. CDR3 residues: CASSQGPAGGYTF. CDR3 bases: TGTGCCAGTAGTCAGGGGCCAGCCGGAGGCTACACCTTC.

The chain recombines TRBV9 with TRBJ1-2; 7 nucleotides agree with TRBD1. Germline assignment: CDR1 SGDLS and CDR2 YYNGEE. This CDR3 spans 14 amino acids. The V and J ends lost 3 bases and 0 bases, in that order; junction bases with no gene match: 2. The CDR3 DNA follows: TGTGCCAGCAGCGCGGGACAGCCTAACTATGGCTACACCTTC. It encodes CASSAGQPNYGYTF.

The J gene is TRBJ2-7, the V gene TRBV2, with 7 nucleotides matching TRBD1. J was trimmed by 4 bases and V by 5 bases; bases with no gene match: 2. The CDR3 spans 12 residues. From germline, CDR1 is SNHLY and CDR2 FYNNEI. The CDR3 DNA follows: TGTGCCAGCAGTAGGGACAGATACGAGCAGTACTTC. Encoded protein: CASSRDRYEQYF. The entire variable domain, with the rest obtained from reference TRBV2 and TRBJ2-7, is as follows: EPEVTQTPSHQVTQMGQEVILRCVPISNHLYFYWYRQILGQKVEFLVSFYNNEISEKSEIFDDQFSVERPDGSNFTLKIRSTKLEDSAMYFCASSRDRYEQYFGPGTRLTVT.

The genes are TRBV9 and TRBJ1-3; D remains unclear. The CDR3 spans 15 residues. CDR1 and CDR2 from the germline V gene are SGDLS and YYNGEE. With 3 bases removed from V and 0 bases from J, the gap between germline ends came to 10 bases. The CDR3 sequence is CASSGHDISGNTIYF. The CDR3 DNA sequence: TGTGCCAGCAGCGGACACGATATCTCTGGAAACACCATATATTTT.

V is TRBV6-5 and J is TRBJ2-1, with 8 positions matching TRBD2. The CDR3 covers 14 residues. V lost 4 bases to trimming and J lost 4 bases; unmatched junction nucleotides: 3. Germline V lookup: CDR1 MNHEY, CDR2 SVGAGI. The CDR3 region is CASSLAGPYNEQFF. The CDR3 DNA reads as TGTGCCAGCAGTTTAGCGGGGCCATACAATGAGCAGTTCTTC.

The chain links TRBV24-1 to TRBJ2-5, with D tentatively TRBD2 (6 bases). V lost 5 bases and J 5 bases, leaving 11 bases between the germline ends. The germline V gene has CDR1 KGHDR and CDR2 SFDVKD. The CDR3 runs to 13 residues. The CDR3 DNA sequence: TGTGCCACCAGTGTTGGAGGAGGGGAGACCCAGTACTTC. The encoded protein is CATSVGGGETQYF.

CDR3 region: CASSLALGQSSYEQYF. In nucleotides, the CDR3 is TGCGCCAGCAGCTTGGCTCTGGGACAGAGCTCCTACGAGCAGTACTTC. The rearrangement uses TRBV5-1 and TRBJ2-7; TRBD1 matches at 7 bases. This CDR3 region has 16 residues. Trimming cost V 0 bases and J 0 bases; bases outside gene matches: 6. Germline CDR1 reads SGHRS; CDR2 reads YFSETQ.

This chain joins TRBV11-3 and TRBJ1-1; a weak D match, TRBD1 (5 bases). Looked up from germline, CDR1 is SGHNT and CDR2 is YENEEA. The CDR3 consists of 15 residues. V was pared by 5 bases and J by 5 bases, with 18 bases between. The CDR3 loop reads CASSHWEYGGTEAFF. The DNA of the CDR3 is TGTGCCAGCAGCCACTGGGAATACGGGGGGACTGAAGCTTTCTTT.

The rearrangement joins TRBV28 to TRBJ2-5; 8 nucleotides agree with TRBD1. Unmatched junction bases numbered 12, after V lost 7 bases and J lost 5 bases. The length of the CDR3 is 15 residues. Germline V gene lookup returns CDR1 MDHEN and CDR2 SYDVKM. The CDR3 spells CASIGRGPSEETQYF. The CDR3 bases are TGTGCCAGCATCGGCAGGGGGCCTAGTGAGGAGACCCAGTACTTC. Filled out from reference TRBV28 and TRBJ2-5, the complete variable domain reads DVKVTQSSRYLVKRTGEKVFLECVQDMDHENMFWYRQDPGLGLRLIYFSYDVKMKEKGDIPEGYSVSREKKERFSLILESASTNQTSMYLCASIGRGPSEETQYFGPGTRLLVL.